This entry lists 27 T cell receptor beta chains sequenced from one sample in a study of cytomegalovirus exposure and HLA in healthy donors. Researchers ran the PCR with 60 Vbeta and 13 Jbeta primers. Using immunoSEQ multiplex PCR, the repertoire was profiled, and TCRdb retains in-frame clones only, with some absent. The sample lists approximately 170,000 clones, around four fifths seen once, with roughly 4.3% in the top ten. The source material was PBMCs. The source is a man aged 50 to 60 in good health and CMV-seropositive.

V and J are TRBV23-1 and TRBJ2-5, with 8 bases identical to TRBD2. TRBV23-1 is marked as an open reading frame, function uncertain. CDR3 size: 12 residues. The CDR3 region has the DNA TGCGCAGAACCGGGACTAGTGGCGACCCAGTACTTC. It specifies CAEPGLVATQYF.

The CDR3 is CASSPETGPTQETQYF. In nucleotides, the CDR3 is TGTGCCAGCAGCCCGGAGACAGGGCCTACTCAAGAGACCCAGTACTTC. The chain links TRBV7-6 to TRBJ2-5; 7 bases fit TRBD1. Germline CDR1 and CDR2: SGHVS and FNYEAQ. CDR3 length equals 16 residues. The V segment lost 5 bases and the J segment 2 bases; nucleotides outside the gene matches: 11.

The V call is TRBV5-6, the J call TRBJ2-5; 7 positions agree with TRBD2. Per germline, CDR1 SGHDT and CDR2 YYEEEE. Germline trimming cut 3 bases from V and 2 bases from J; bases unmatched to any gene: 1. The length of the CDR3 is 13 residues. The CDR3 region is CASSSGLQETQYF. The CDR3 DNA reads as TGTGCCAGCAGCTCGGGACTACAAGAGACCCAGTACTTC.

V is TRBV10-3 and J is TRBJ2-7; 9 bases agree with TRBD1. CDR1 is ENHRY and CDR2 is SYGVKD in the germline V gene. The ends lost 2 bases at V and 5 bases at J; junction bases unmatched: 10. The CDR3 has 16 residues. This chain's CDR3 is CAISEGTGGPLDEQYF. In DNA, the CDR3 is TGTGCCATCAGTGAGGGAACAGGGGGCCCTTTGGACGAGCAGTACTTC.

The chain recombines TRBV5-6 with TRBJ1-2, with D unclear. Germline assignment: CDR1 SGHDT and CDR2 YYEEEE. The CDR3 runs 16 residues. Trimming stripped 3 bases from V and 3 bases from J, with 18 bases between. The CDR3 DNA reads TGTGCCAGCAGCTCCAGGTGGGCACCGGCCCACTATGGCTACACCTTC. Encoded protein: CASSSRWAPAHYGYTF.

In the case of this clone: The same CDR3 arises from other DNA sequences in this sample as well. The chain joins TRBV5-1 to TRBJ2-3, with 12 bases that match TRBD2. V gave up 0 bases and J gave up 8 bases; unmatched junction bases: 7. CDR1 SGHRS and CDR2 YFSETQ come from the germline V gene. CDR3 length: 16 amino acids. The CDR3 spells CASSLGLAGEWGTQYF. The CDR3 DNA reads TGCGCCAGCAGCTTGGGACTAGCGGGAGAATGGGGTACGCAGTATTTT.

The V and J genes are TRBV2 and TRBJ1-2, with D maybe TRBD1 (6 bases). Trimming shortened V by 6 bases and J by 0 bases, and 11 bases separated the two germline ends. The CDR3 extends over 14 amino acids. Germline V gives CDR1 SNHLY, CDR2 FYNNEI. Written as DNA, the CDR3 is TGTGCCAGCAGAACAGGGCTTACTAACTATGGCTACACCTTC. Translated, it gives CASRTGLTNYGYTF.

The V call is TRBV6-5, the J call TRBJ2-5; 9 bases match TRBD2. CDR1 is MNHEY and CDR2 is SVGAGI in the germline V gene. The ends lost 5 bases at V and 4 bases at J; junction bases unmatched: 8. The CDR3 is 15 amino acids. The CDR3: CASSPRGGAGETQYF. CDR3 sequence (DNA): TGTGCCAGCAGTCCTCGCGGGGGGGCGGGAGAGACCCAGTACTTC.

The sample holds a few counts of this clone. The chain employs TRBV6-1 and TRBJ2-1, with TRBD2 identical over 7 bases. V was clipped by 7 bases and J by 4 bases; unmatched bases: 7. CDR1 and CDR2 from the germline V gene are MNHNS and SASEGT. CDR3 size: 14 residues. CDR3 sequence (DNA): TGTGCCAGCAAAAGGCTAGCGGATTACAATGAGCAGTTCTTC. This gives the protein CASKRLADYNEQFF.

The chain has TRBV27 and TRBJ1-5; 9 nucleotides line up with TRBD1. Unmatched junction bases numbered 4, after V lost 3 bases and J lost 4 bases. The CDR3 spans 15 residues. Germline values: CDR1 MNHEY, CDR2 SMNVEV (reference sequence). The CDR3 nucleotides are TGTGCCAGCAGTTTTACCGGGACAGGGAATCAGCCCCAGCATTTT. It encodes CASSFTGTGNQPQHF.

The chain couples TRBV25-1 to TRBJ2-3, with no clear D. From germline, CDR1 is MGHDK and CDR2 SYGVNS. The CDR3 has 12 amino acids. The germline V and J ends were trimmed by 8 bases and 2 bases, with 8 bases remaining between them. CDR3 residues: CASGVLTDTQYF. Written as DNA, the CDR3 is TGTGCCAGCGGTGTACTCACAGATACGCAGTATTTT.

This chain links TRBV6-6 with TRBJ2-1; D possibly corresponds to TRBD1 (5 bases). The CDR3 totals 16 residues. V was trimmed by 8 bases and J by 3 bases, leaving 20 bases between them. Germline loops: CDR1 MNHNY, CDR2 SVGAGI (reference sequence). The CDR3 region is CASWSGFQAVYNEQFF. The CDR3 coding sequence is TGTGCCAGCTGGTCAGGGTTTCAGGCGGTCTACAATGAGCAGTTCTTC.

This clone showed up just once. The chain uses TRBV2 and TRBJ2-1; D may be TRBD1 (6 bases). Germline V gene sequence: CDR1 SNHLY, CDR2 FYNNEI. V was cut by 7 bases and J by 12 bases, with 19 bases left in between. CDR3 length: 13 amino acids. Here the CDR3 DNA reads TGTGCCAGCATCCCGACAGGTTCGATGGGGCAGTTCTTC. Its translation is CASIPTGSMGQFF.

The chain is built from TRBV21-1 and TRBJ2-3; the DNA was not used to check the table's D call, TRBD2. TRBV21-1 is a pseudogene locus. This CDR3 has 18 amino acids. The CDR3 nucleotides read TGTGCCAGCAGCAAAGCGCTTTCACTAGCGGGGGGCCCATATACGCAGTATTTT. It specifies CASSKALSLAGGPYTQYF.

J is TRBJ1-5 and V is TRBV7-8; maybe TRBD1 (6 bases). The CDR3 sequence is 16 residues long. Per germline, CDR1 SGHVS and CDR2 FQNEAQ. V was shortened by 2 bases and J by 4 bases, with 15 bases between the two germline ends. The CDR3 DNA reads TGTGCCAGCAGCTTATTTAGTGGGGGCCGAAATCAGCCCCAGCATTTT. Amino acids: CASSLFSGGRNQPQHF. The variable domain in full, with the rest retrieved from reference TRBV7-8 and TRBJ1-5, is GAGVSQSPRYKVAKRGQDVALRCDPISGHVSLFWYQQALGQGPEFLTYFQNEAQLDKSGLPSDRFFAERPEGSVSTLKIQRTQQEDSAVYLCASSLFSGGRNQPQHFGDGTRLSIL.

About this clone itself: Other DNA sequences in this sample translate to the same CDR3. The genes are TRBV5-5 and TRBJ1-3; D is unclear. The germline V gene encodes CDR1 SGHKS and CDR2 YYEKEE (reference sequence). With 4 bases removed from V and 0 bases from J, the gap between germline ends came to 11 bases. The CDR3 spans 15 residues. DNA of the CDR3: TGTGCCAGCAGCCCGACGGGATACTCTGGAAACACCATATATTTT. It encodes CASSPTGYSGNTIYF.

The rearrangement uses TRBV9 and TRBJ1-3, with D perhaps TRBD1 (5 bases). The CDR3 runs to 15 residues. V was shortened by 4 bases and J by 1 base, with 12 bases between the two germline ends. Germline V lookup: CDR1 SGDLS, CDR2 YYNGEE. As DNA, the CDR3 is TGTGCCAGCAGCCCCCGACAGATTTCTGGAAACACCATATATTTT. It yields the protein CASSPRQISGNTIYF.

This chain uses TRBV5-1 with TRBJ2-2; TRBD2 matches 9 bases. J gave up 2 bases and V 4 bases, and 3 bases lay outside the gene matches. The CDR3 contains 15 residues. Germline loops: CDR1 SGHRS, CDR2 YFSETQ. The CDR3 nucleotides are TGCGCCAGCAGCCTGACTAGCGGTAACACCGGGGAGCTGTTTTTT. Translation: CASSLTSGNTGELFF.

The chain combines TRBV4-3 with TRBJ2-2, with a tentative D call TRBD1 (5 bases). The germline V and J ends were trimmed by 4 bases and 7 bases, with 13 bases remaining between them. In germline, CDR1 is LGHNA, CDR2 YSLEER. The CDR3 consists of 14 residues. CDR3 coding DNA: TGCGCCAGCAGCCCCCAGGGTAGGAGCGGGGAGCTGTTTTTT. Its protein is CASSPQGRSGELFF.

The rearrangement joins TRBV6-5 to TRBJ1-5; 7 nucleotides agree with TRBD1. Per germline, CDR1 MNHEY and CDR2 SVGAGI. This CDR3 contains 13 residues. V lost 4 bases to trimming and J lost 6 bases; unmatched junction nucleotides: 3. The CDR3 bases are TGTGCCAGCAGTTCCGGGACAGCTCAGCCCCAGCATTTT. Translating it yields CASSSGTAQPQHF.

This clone occurred a few times. This chain connects TRBV18 to TRBJ1-1, with a tentative D call TRBD1 (5 bases). Germline V gives CDR1 KGHSH, CDR2 LQKENI. The V gene lost 6 bases and the J gene lost 3 bases, with 17 bases spanning the gap. This CDR3 comprises 15 residues. CDR3 amino acids: CASSPGRGGDTEAFF. The DNA for the CDR3 is TGTGCCAGCTCGCCCGGACGTGGGGGGGACACTGAAGCTTTCTTT.

This clone was recorded only once. For the CDR3, the DNA is TGTGCCAGCAGGCCGGGACAGGGGAACACTGAAGCTTTCTTT. Encoded protein: CASRPGQGNTEAFF. J is TRBJ1-1 and V is TRBV6-1, with 9 nucleotides matching TRBD1. The V gene end was trimmed by 6 bases and the J gene end by 1 base; junction bases not matched to a gene: 3. In germline, CDR1 is MNHNS, CDR2 SASEGT. The CDR3 runs 14 residues.

This clone was counted only a few times. The chain employs TRBV5-1 and TRBJ2-3, with 9 bases matching TRBD2. CDR3 length: 16 residues. Trimming cost V 0 bases and J 6 bases; bases outside gene matches: 8. The germline gives CDR1 SGHRS, CDR2 YFSETQ. As DNA, the CDR3 is TGCGCCAGCAGCTTGGCCGTTGCGGGGGGGCCGGATACGCAGTATTTT. It encodes CASSLAVAGGPDTQYF.

V gene TRBV15 combines with J gene TRBJ1-4, with 7 bases fitting TRBD1. Per the germline V gene, CDR1 is LNHNV and CDR2 is YYDKDF (reference sequence). Trimming at V came to 0 bases and at J to 9 bases, leaving 10 bases not matched to a gene. This CDR3 region has 16 residues. The CDR3 region has the DNA TGTGCCACCAGCAGAGATCGGGCAGGGGGTTTGCAAAAACTGTTTTTT. Its translation: CATSRDRAGGLQKLFF.

This chain uses TRBV7-6 with TRBJ2-2; 8 nucleotides align to TRBD2. The CDR3 contains 17 residues. Trimming removed 2 bases from V and 5 bases from J; junction bases left unmatched: 10. Germline V gives CDR1 SGHVS, CDR2 FNYEAQ. In nucleotides, the CDR3 is TGTGCCAGCAGCTTATTAATCAGCGGGGGAACGACCGGGGAGCTGTTTTTT. Encoded protein: CASSLLISGGTTGELFF.

V usage is TRBV5-6 and J usage is TRBJ2-1, with 10 nucleotides matching TRBD1. CDR1 and CDR2 (germline): SGHDT, YYEEEE. This CDR3 is 11 amino acids long. The J segment lost 12 bases and the V segment lost 5 bases, leaving 2 bases of the junction unmatched. This chain's CDR3 is CASRGDRGQFF. The DNA for the CDR3 is TGTGCCAGCAGGGGGGACAGGGGGCAGTTCTTC.

This sequence joins TRBV28 and TRBJ2-2; 9 nucleotides match TRBD2. From germline, CDR1 is MDHEN and CDR2 SYDVKM. Unmatched junction bases numbered 9, after V lost 1 base and J lost 9 bases. The CDR3 is 16 amino acids. The DNA for the CDR3 is TGTGCCAGCAGTTTATCCCAGGCGGGAGGGCCGAGGGAGCTGTTTTTT. Protein sequence: CASSLSQAGGPRELFF.